This T cell receptor (beta chain) was sequenced during a study of early T cells in non-severe SARS-CoV-2 infection. The overall study: Alpha and beta chains were unpaired, from unsorted whole-blood bulk RNA.

A single record per CDR3 protein comes from TCRdb applying MiXCR to the 5' RACE reads. The sample comprises 83,000 or so distinct CDR3 sequences, 10% of which are singletons, and 8% to 8.5% rests with the top ten. Study outcomes and limitations: Using VDJdb, the matching emphasized anti-spike CD8 responses while missing private and CD4 specificities.

Remarks on this clonotype: Its target is not known.

There are 17 residues in the CDR3. V lost 4 bases to trimming and J lost 0 bases; unmatched junction nucleotides: 8. Germline V gives CDR1 SGHVS, CDR2 FNYEAQ. The chain links TRBV7-6 to TRBJ2-7; TRBD2 aligns across 11 bases. This specimen was whole blood, taken at baseline. This receptor was identified in an adult who was a healthcare worker with PCR-confirmed SARS-CoV-2 infection or an uninfected control (not recorded which). CDR3 loop: CASSSPGLAESSYEQYF. CDR3 DNA sequence: TGTGCCAGCAGCTCTCCGGGACTAGCGGAGAGCTCCTACGAGCAGTACTTC.